One and the same sample provided the 24 T cell receptor beta chains below, sequenced in a study of blood T cell repertoires in COVID-19. The repertoire was sequenced with immunoSEQ multiplex PCR; TCRdb's copy has only in-frame clones and lacks some. This sample yields under 300,000 clones, of which approximately 86% are seen a single time; 6% to 9% belongs to the top ten. The sequenced sample was peripheral blood. These receptors all come from a woman aged 70-85 years with active or convalescent COVID-19.

This clone was seen a single time. The CDR3 sequence: CAIRGAGSTEAFF. The CDR3, as DNA: TGTGCCATCAGGGGGGCAGGGAGCACTGAAGCTTTCTTT. This chain uses TRBV10-3 with TRBJ1-1; D might be TRBD1 (6 bases). The CDR3 runs to 13 residues. The germline V and J ends were trimmed by 6 bases and 4 bases, with 12 bases remaining between them. CDR1 and CDR2 (germline): ENHRY, SYGVKD.

The V call is TRBV7-8, the J call TRBJ2-1; 11 bases match TRBD2. CDR1 and CDR2 from the germline V gene are SGHVS and FQNEAQ. Germline trimming cut 5 bases from V and 7 bases from J; bases unmatched to any gene: 7. This CDR3 spans 15 amino acids. CDR3 sequence (DNA): TGTGCCAGCAGCCCCGCCGGGACTAGCGGTAATGAGCAGTTCTTC. Translation: CASSPAGTSGNEQFF.

The gene calls are TRBV7-2 and TRBJ2-3; D unclear. Germline assignment: CDR1 SGHTA and CDR2 FQGNSA. The V and J ends lost 2 bases and 0 bases respectively, with 12 bases between them. This CDR3 region has 16 residues. CDR3 DNA sequence: TGTGCCAGCAGCTTAAAAATTACTGCCAGCACAGATACGCAGTATTTT. This translates into CASSLKITASTDTQYF. Filled out from reference TRBV7-2 and TRBJ2-3, the complete variable domain reads GAGVSQSPSNKVTEKGKDVELRCDPISGHTALYWYRQSLGQGLEFLIYFQGNSAPDKSGLPSDRFSAERTGGSVSTLTIQRTQQEDSAVYLCASSLKITASTDTQYFGPGTRLTVL.

As DNA, the CDR3 is TGTGCCAGCAGTTCCGGACAGGGCAATCAGCCCCAGCATTTT. This encodes CASSSGQGNQPQHF. The chain uses TRBV6-5 and TRBJ1-5, with TRBD1 matching 7 bases. J gave up 2 bases and V 4 bases, and 2 bases lay outside the gene matches. The CDR3 extends over 14 amino acids. Germline V gene sequence: CDR1 MNHEY, CDR2 SVGAGI.

The J gene is TRBJ1-2, the V gene TRBV5-4; tentative D call: TRBD1 (5 bases). The V and J ends lost 2 bases and 4 bases respectively, with 18 bases between them. Looked up from germline, CDR1 is SGHNT and CDR2 is YYREEE (reference sequence). CDR3 length equals 16 residues. CDR3 nucleotide sequence: TGTGCCAGCAGCTTTCCTACCCCGGGGGGTGGCTATGGCTACACCTTC. Protein product: CASSFPTPGGGYGYTF.

The CDR3 DNA reads TGTGCCAGCAGTCCCTGGGAAGCGGGGGATGACGCTTATGGAGAGACCCAGTACTTC. It is translated as CASSPWEAGDDAYGETQYF. This rearrangement joins TRBV6-2 or TRBV6-3 to TRBJ2-5; 8 positions match TRBD2. The V gene end was trimmed by 5 bases and the J gene end by 4 bases; junction bases not matched to a gene: 21. The CDR3 covers 19 residues. CDR1 MNHEY and CDR2 SVGEGT come from the germline V gene.

The rearrangement joins TRBV19 to TRBJ1-2, with a possible D match to TRBD1 (5 bases). The CDR3 runs 15 residues. V lost 8 bases, J lost 2 bases, and 18 bases lay in between. Germline V gene data show CDR1 as LNHDA and CDR2 as SQIVND (reference sequence). CDR3 coding DNA: TGTGCCAGTTCGAACAGGATGATCTCCAACTATGGCTACACCTTC. As protein: CASSNRMISNYGYTF.

The chain recombines TRBV7-8 with TRBJ1-5; 7 bases are a match to TRBD1. Germline trimming cut 1 base from V and 4 bases from J; bases unmatched to any gene: 7. The CDR3 spans 16 residues. Germline-derived CDR1 and CDR2 are SGHVS and FQNEAQ. CDR3 sequence (DNA): TGTGCCAGCAGCTTAGTCGGTGGACAGGATAATCAGCCCCAGCATTTT. Its translation: CASSLVGGQDNQPQHF.

The rearrangement joins TRBV23-1 to TRBJ1-4; D is possibly TRBD1 (6 bases). TRBV23-1 falls under the ORF class, with uncertain function. The CDR3 extends over 14 amino acids. Between the trimmed V and J ends, which lost 5 bases and 0 bases, there was a span of 7 bases. CDR3 sequence: CASSWTATNEKLFF. Written as DNA, the CDR3 is TGCGCCAGCAGTTGGACAGCAACTAATGAAAAACTGTTTTTT.

V gene TRBV27 combines with J gene TRBJ2-2; 10 nucleotides line up with TRBD1. J was trimmed by 7 bases and V by 11 bases; bases with no gene match: 10. The CDR3 loop spans 14 amino acids. Germline assignment: CDR1 MNHEY and CDR2 SMNVEV (reference sequence). Here the CDR3 DNA reads TGTGCCGGGGGGGACAGGGGAAAAATCGGGGAGCTGTTTTTT. Its translation: CAGGDRGKIGELFF.

The V call is TRBV12-3 or TRBV12-4, the J call TRBJ1-2; no firm D call. V was cut by 3 bases and J by 4 bases, with 9 bases left in between. CDR3 length: 13 residues. CDR3 residues: CASSFRGSYGYTF. The CDR3 nucleotides read TGTGCCAGCAGTTTCCGGGGAAGCTATGGCTACACCTTC.

This chain uses TRBV12-3 or TRBV12-4 with TRBJ1-2; TRBD1 agrees at 8 bases. There are 12 residues in the CDR3. The V gene end was trimmed by 5 bases and the J gene end by 7 bases; junction bases not matched to a gene: 3. CDR3: CASSDRGPGYTF. The CDR3 DNA follows: TGTGCCAGCAGTGACAGGGGCCCTGGCTACACCTTC.

This chain uses TRBV19 with TRBJ2-5; the match to TRBD1 covers 8 bases. The germline gives CDR1 LNHDA, CDR2 SQIVND (reference sequence). The junction had 4 bases not matched to a gene; V was cut back by 3 bases and J by 7 bases. This CDR3 is 13 amino acids long. For the CDR3, the DNA is TGTGCCAGTAGTATCGGACAGGGACCGACCCAGTACTTC. This gives the protein CASSIGQGPTQYF.

This chain links TRBV13 with TRBJ2-1; the match to TRBD1 covers 9 bases. Germline lookup yields CDR1 PRHDT and CDR2 FYEKMQ (reference sequence). CDR3 length equals 16 residues. J lost 0 bases, V lost 5 bases, and 5 bases had no gene match. This CDR3 is CASSKDRGGSYNEQFF. CDR3 coding DNA: TGTGCCAGCAGCAAAGACAGGGGGGGCTCCTACAATGAGCAGTTCTTC. The whole variable domain, filled in from reference TRBV13 and TRBJ2-1, reads AAGVIQSPRHLIKEKRETATLKCYPIPRHDTVYWYQQGPGQDPQFLISFYEKMQSDKGSIPDRFSAQQFSDYHSELNMSSLELGDSALYFCASSKDRGGSYNEQFFGPGTRLTVL.

V gene TRBV19 combines with J gene TRBJ1-6; D unclear. CDR1 is LNHDA and CDR2 is SQIVND in the germline V gene (reference sequence). The V end was cut by 2 bases, the J end by 7 bases, with 12 bases between. The CDR3 spans 15 residues. The CDR3 nucleotides are TGTGCCAGTAGTATAAATCGGGAGATAAATTCACCCCTCCACTTT. Translated: CASSINREINSPLHF. Supplemented by reference TRBV19 and TRBJ1-6, the full variable domain reads DGGITQSPKYLFRKEGQNVTLSCEQNLNHDAMYWYRQDPGQGLRLIYYSQIVNDFQKGDIAEGYSVSREKKESFPLTVTSAQKNPTAFYLCASSINREINSPLHFGNGTRLTVT.

This rearrangement joins TRBV20-1 to TRBJ1-2; D not certain. The germline CDR1 and CDR2 sequences are DFQATT and SNEGSKA (reference sequence). The CDR3 loop spans 12 amino acids. The V end lost 3 bases, the J end lost 4 bases, and 9 bases lay between the germline ends. CDR3 nucleotide sequence: TGCAGTGCTAGTGAGGACTTCTATGGCTACACCTTC. This sequence encodes CSASEDFYGYTF.

The chain carries TRBV29-1 and TRBJ2-7, with 9 bases aligning to TRBD1. Germline CDR1 and CDR2: SQVTM and ANQGSEA. Unmatched junction bases numbered 6, after V lost 7 bases and J lost 2 bases. The CDR3 has 13 residues. This chain's CDR3 is CSATGQGTYEQYF. The CDR3 DNA reads TGCAGCGCTACGGGACAGGGCACCTACGAGCAGTACTTC.

The V and J genes are TRBV9 and TRBJ1-6; D possibly corresponds to TRBD1 (5 bases). This CDR3 comprises 16 residues. V was clipped by 0 bases and J by 15 bases, with 22 bases between them. CDR1 is SGDLS, CDR2 YYNGEE, per germline. The CDR3 spells CASSVGGRVTIGDLHF. The CDR3 region has the DNA TGTGCCAGCAGCGTAGGGGGGAGGGTGACTATAGGGGACCTCCACTTT.

This clone was counted between two and nine times. The chain employs TRBV4-2 and TRBJ1-4; D may be TRBD1 (5 bases). Per the germline V gene, CDR1 is LGHNA and CDR2 is YNFKEQ. Trimming took 0 bases from V and 8 from J, leaving 13 bases between them. The CDR3 spans 15 residues. For the CDR3, the DNA is TGTGCCAGCAGCCAAGATTTGGCAGGGTGGGAAAAACTGTTTTTT. Translating gives CASSQDLAGWEKLFF.

The sample holds one count of this clone. The chain couples TRBV3-1 (or the pseudogene TRBV3-2) to TRBJ1-4; the D gene is possibly TRBD1 (5 bases). V lost 6 bases, J lost 6 bases, and 17 bases lay in between. Germline CDR1 is LGHDT and CDR2 is YNNKEL (reference sequence). The CDR3 totals 15 residues. CDR3 region: CASSLLQGSYEKLFF. Here the CDR3 DNA reads TGTGCCAGCAGTCTCCTTCAGGGATCCTATGAAAAACTGTTTTTT.

This clone was found a few times. The genes are TRBV11-2 and TRBJ2-5, with TRBD2 as a possible D gene (6 bases). The V end was cut by 5 bases, the J end by 2 bases, with 21 bases between. CDR1 SGHAT and CDR2 FQNNGV come from the germline V gene. The CDR3 runs to 17 residues. CDR3 region: CASSLRGAGTAQETQYF. The CDR3 DNA reads TGTGCCAGCAGCCTACGAGGGGCCGGGACTGCGCAAGAGACCCAGTACTTC.

The sample holds one count of this clone. The chain recombines TRBV7-9 with TRBJ1-6; D ambiguous. Germline CDR1 and CDR2: SEHNR and FQNEAQ (reference sequence). The CDR3 has 15 residues. The ends were cut back, 1 base at V and 9 bases at J, with 13 bases in the middle. The CDR3: CASSLVDAGISPLHF. DNA of the CDR3: TGTGCCAGCAGCTTAGTGGACGCCGGGATTTCACCCCTCCACTTT.

This rearrangement joins TRBV5-4 to TRBJ2-1; 7 bases map to TRBD1. The CDR3 spans 16 residues. Germline V gene data show CDR1 as SGHNT and CDR2 as YYREEE (reference sequence). The V segment lost 4 bases and the J segment 7 bases; nucleotides outside the gene matches: 14. CDR3 DNA: TGTGCCAGCAGCCTCGGGGAAGGGGGCAGGATGAATGAGCAGTTCTTC. Amino acid sequence: CASSLGEGGRMNEQFF. The whole variable domain, filled in from reference TRBV5-4 and TRBJ2-1, reads ETGVTQSPTHLIKTRGQQVTLRCSSQSGHNTVSWYQQALGQGPQFIFQYYREEENGRGNFPPRFSGLQFPNYSSELNVNALELDDSALYLCASSLGEGGRMNEQFFGPGTRLTVL.

The chain recombines TRBV10-3 with TRBJ2-2; possible D gene TRBD1, 6 bases. The ends were cut back, 3 bases at V and 0 bases at J, with 11 bases in the middle. Germline V gene sequence: CDR1 ENHRY, CDR2 SYGVKD. This CDR3 contains 16 residues. The CDR3 loop reads CAISETTGANTGELFF. In DNA form, the CDR3 reads TGTGCCATCAGTGAAACGACAGGCGCGAACACCGGGGAGCTGTTTTTT.